The present T cell receptor (beta chain) was sequenced within a study of post-analysis software for immune sequencing data. About the research overall: Relapsing-remitting, secondary progressive and progressive-relapsing forms made up the multiple sclerosis disease courses. Findings and limits, study-wide: Among multiple sclerosis patients, normalized Chao1 diversity was significantly below that of controls. By F measure, strong co-clustering occurred among samples prepared in the same batch. Higher frequency in patients than in controls was seen for roughly five TRBV segments, with TRBV5-6, TRBV5-1 and TRBV20-1 among them.

Ten or more counts support this clonotype. Its antigen is not identified. The CDR3 is 17 residues long. V gave up 8 bases and J gave up 4 bases, with 24 bases separating them. Germline lookup yields CDR1 SEHNR and CDR2 FQNEAQ (reference sequence). Unique molecular identifiers had been added to the TCR beta cDNA libraries. TCRdb redid the calling of the PCR reads with MiXCR, one entry per CDR3 protein. The sample contains hundreds of thousands of distinct CDR3 sequences, around 27% of which appear only once. This clonotype was obtained from a girl aged 10 to 17 with multiple sclerosis. The rearrangement uses TRBV7-9 and TRBJ2-1, with a weak D call TRBD2 (5 bases). Specimen: blood. The chain's CDR3 is CASSTTRSASRYNEQFF. The CDR3, as DNA: TGTGCCAGCTCAACAACCAGAAGTGCTAGCAGATACAATGAGCAGTTCTTC.